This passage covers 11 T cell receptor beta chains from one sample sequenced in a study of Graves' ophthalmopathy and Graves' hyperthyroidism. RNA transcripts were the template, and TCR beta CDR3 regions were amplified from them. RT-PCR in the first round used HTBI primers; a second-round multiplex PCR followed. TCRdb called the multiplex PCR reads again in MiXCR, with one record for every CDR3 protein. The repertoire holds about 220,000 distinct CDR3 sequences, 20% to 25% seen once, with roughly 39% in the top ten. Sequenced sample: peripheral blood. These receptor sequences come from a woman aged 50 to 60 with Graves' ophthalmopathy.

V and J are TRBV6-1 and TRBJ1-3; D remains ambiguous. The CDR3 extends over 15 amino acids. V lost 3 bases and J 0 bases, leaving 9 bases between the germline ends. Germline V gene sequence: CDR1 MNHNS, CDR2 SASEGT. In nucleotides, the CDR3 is TGTGCCAGCAGTGACCTCCGGGACTCTGGAAACACCATATATTTT. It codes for CASSDLRDSGNTIYF.

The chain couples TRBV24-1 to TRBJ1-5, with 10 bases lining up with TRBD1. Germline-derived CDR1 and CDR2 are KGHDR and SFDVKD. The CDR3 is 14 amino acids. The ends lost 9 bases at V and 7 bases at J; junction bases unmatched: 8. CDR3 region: CATSGTGVGQPQHF. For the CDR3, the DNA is TGTGCCACCTCCGGGACAGGGGTTGGGCAGCCCCAGCATTTT.

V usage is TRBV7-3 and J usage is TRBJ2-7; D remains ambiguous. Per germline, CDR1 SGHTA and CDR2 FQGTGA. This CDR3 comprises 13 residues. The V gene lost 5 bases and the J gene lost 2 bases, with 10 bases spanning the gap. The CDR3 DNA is TGTGCCAGCAGCCAAGGGCCAGCCTACGAGCAGTACTTC. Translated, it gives CASSQGPAYEQYF.

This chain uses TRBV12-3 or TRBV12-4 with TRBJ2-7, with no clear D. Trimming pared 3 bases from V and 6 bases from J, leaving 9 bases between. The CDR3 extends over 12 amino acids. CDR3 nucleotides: TGTGCCAGCAGTTTTCATGGGATCGAGCAGTACTTC. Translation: CASSFHGIEQYF.

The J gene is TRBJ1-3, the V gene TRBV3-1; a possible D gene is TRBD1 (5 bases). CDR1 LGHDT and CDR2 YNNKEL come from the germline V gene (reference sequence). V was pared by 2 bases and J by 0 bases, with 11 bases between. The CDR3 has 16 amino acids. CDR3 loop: CASSQRGEGSGNTIYF. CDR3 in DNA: TGTGCCAGCAGCCAACGAGGGGAGGGCTCTGGAAACACCATATATTTT.

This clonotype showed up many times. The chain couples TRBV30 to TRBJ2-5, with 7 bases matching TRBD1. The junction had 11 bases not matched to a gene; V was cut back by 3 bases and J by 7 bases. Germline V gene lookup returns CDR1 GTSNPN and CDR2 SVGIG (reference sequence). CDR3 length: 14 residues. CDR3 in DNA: TGTGCCTGGAGAGGGGACAGAGCTGTCGGGACCCAGTACTTC. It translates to CAWRGDRAVGTQYF.

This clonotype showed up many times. For the CDR3, the DNA is TGCAGCGTTGAGACTAGCGGGAGAACCGGGGAGCTGTTTTTT. Translating gives CSVETSGRTGELFF. The V and J genes are TRBV29-1 and TRBJ2-2; 12 nucleotides match TRBD2. V was pared by 3 bases and J by 5 bases, with 1 base of the junction left unmatched. This CDR3 is 14 amino acids long. Germline CDR1 is SQVTM and CDR2 is ANQGSEA.

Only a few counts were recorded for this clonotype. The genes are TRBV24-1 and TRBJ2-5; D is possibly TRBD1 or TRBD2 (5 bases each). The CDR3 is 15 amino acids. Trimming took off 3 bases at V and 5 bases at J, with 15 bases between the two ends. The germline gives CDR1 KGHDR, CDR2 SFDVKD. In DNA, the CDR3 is TGTGCCACCAGTGATCCGGGACGGGTTTGGGAGACCCAGTACTTC. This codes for CATSDPGRVWETQYF.

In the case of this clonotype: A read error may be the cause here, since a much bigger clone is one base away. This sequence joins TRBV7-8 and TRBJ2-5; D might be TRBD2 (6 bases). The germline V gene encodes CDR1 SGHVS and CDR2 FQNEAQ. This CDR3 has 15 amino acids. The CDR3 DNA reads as TGTGTCAGCAGCTCGCCAGGCCTTGTTTCGGGGGCCCAGTACTTC. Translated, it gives CVSSSPGLVSGAQYF.

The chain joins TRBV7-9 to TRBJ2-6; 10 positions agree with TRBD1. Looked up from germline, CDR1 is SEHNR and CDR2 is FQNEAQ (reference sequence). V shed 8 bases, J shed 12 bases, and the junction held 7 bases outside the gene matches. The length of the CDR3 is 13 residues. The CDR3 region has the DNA TGTGCCAGCGGGGGGACAGGGGCCGCCGTCCTGACTTTC. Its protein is CASGGTGAAVLTF.

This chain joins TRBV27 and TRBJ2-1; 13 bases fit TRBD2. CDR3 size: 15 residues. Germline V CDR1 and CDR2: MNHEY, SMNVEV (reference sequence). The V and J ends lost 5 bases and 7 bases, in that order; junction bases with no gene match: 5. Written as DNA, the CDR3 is TGTGCCAGCAGTCACCGACTAGCGGGAGGAAATGAGCAGTTCTTC. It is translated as CASSHRLAGGNEQFF.